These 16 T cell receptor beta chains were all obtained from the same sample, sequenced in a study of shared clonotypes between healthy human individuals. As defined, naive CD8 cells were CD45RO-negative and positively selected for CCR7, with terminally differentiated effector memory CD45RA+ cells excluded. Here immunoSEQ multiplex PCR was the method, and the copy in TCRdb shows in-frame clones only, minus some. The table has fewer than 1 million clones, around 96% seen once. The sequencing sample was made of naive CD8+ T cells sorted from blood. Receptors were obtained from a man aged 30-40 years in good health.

CDR3 sequence: CASSFLAGEPRQQNNEQFF. CDR3 DNA sequence: TGTGCCAGCAGCTTTCTCGCGGGAGAACCACGGCAACAAAACAATGAGCAGTTCTTC. The V and J genes are TRBV7-9 and TRBJ2-1; 7 nucleotides match TRBD2. V dropped 3 bases and J dropped 5; count of bases not matched to a gene: 19. CDR1 is SEHNR, CDR2 FQNEAQ, per germline (reference sequence). The CDR3 consists of 19 residues.

The CDR3, as DNA: TGTGCCAGCAGTAGCAGGGGGCCTAACTACGAGCAGTACTTC. Translating gives CASSSRGPNYEQYF. The chain is built from TRBV27 and TRBJ2-7; 8 bases agree with TRBD1. In germline, CDR1 is MNHEY, CDR2 SMNVEV (reference sequence). The V gene end was trimmed by 5 bases and the J gene end by 3 bases; junction bases not matched to a gene: 6. The CDR3 is made up of 14 amino acids.

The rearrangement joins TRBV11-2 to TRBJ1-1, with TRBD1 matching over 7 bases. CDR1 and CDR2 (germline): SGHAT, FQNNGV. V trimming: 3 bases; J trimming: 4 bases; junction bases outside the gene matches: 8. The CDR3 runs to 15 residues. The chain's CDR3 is CASSLGGGYGTEAFF. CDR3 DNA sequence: TGTGCCAGCAGCTTGGGAGGGGGCTATGGCACTGAAGCTTTCTTT.

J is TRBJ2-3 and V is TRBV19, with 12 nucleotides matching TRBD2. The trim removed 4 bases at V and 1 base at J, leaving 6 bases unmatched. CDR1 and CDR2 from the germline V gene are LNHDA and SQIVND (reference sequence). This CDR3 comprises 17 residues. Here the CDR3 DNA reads TGTGCCAGTAGTACCCCTCGACTAGCGGGAGGCACAGATACGCAGTATTTT. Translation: CASSTPRLAGGTDTQYF.

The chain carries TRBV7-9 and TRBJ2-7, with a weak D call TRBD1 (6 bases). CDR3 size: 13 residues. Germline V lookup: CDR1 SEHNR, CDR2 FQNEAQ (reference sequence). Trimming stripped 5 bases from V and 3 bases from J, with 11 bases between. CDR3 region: CASSGGQNYEQYF. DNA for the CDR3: TGTGCCAGCAGCGGAGGACAGAACTACGAGCAGTACTTC.

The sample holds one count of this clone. CDR3 coding DNA: TGTGCCACAGGAGGGCTAGCAGGCTACAATGAGCAGTTCTTC. Translating gives CATGGLAGYNEQFF. This chain uses TRBV28 with TRBJ2-1, with a tentative D call TRBD2 (6 bases). Per germline, CDR1 MDHEN and CDR2 SYDVKM. This CDR3 has 14 residues. V was clipped by 10 bases and J by 3 bases, with 16 bases between them.

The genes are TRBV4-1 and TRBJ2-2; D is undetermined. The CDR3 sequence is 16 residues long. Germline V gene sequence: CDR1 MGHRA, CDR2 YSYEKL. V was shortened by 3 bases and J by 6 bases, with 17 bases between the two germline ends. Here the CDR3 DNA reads TGCGCCAGCAGCCACCCCTCCGGCCCTGTGGCCGGGGAGCTGTTTTTT. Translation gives CASSHPSGPVAGELFF.

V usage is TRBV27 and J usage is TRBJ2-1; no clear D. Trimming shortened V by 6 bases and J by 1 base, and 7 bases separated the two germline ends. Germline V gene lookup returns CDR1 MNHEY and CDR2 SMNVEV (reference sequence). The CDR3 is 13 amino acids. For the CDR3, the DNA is TGTGCCAGCAGCGTCGCATCCTACAATGAGCAGTTCTTC. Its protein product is CASSVASYNEQFF.

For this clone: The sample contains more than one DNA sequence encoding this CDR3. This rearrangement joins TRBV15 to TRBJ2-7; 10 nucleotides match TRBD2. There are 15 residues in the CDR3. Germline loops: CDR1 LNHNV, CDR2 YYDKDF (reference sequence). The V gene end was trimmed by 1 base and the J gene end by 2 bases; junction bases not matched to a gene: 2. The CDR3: CATSRGTSGTYEQYF. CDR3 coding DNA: TGTGCCACCAGCAGAGGGACTAGCGGAACCTACGAGCAGTACTTC.

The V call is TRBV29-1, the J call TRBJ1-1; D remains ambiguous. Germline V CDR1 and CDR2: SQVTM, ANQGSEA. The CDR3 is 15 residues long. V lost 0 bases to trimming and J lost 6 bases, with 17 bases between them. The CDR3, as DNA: TGCAGCGTTGAAGATCCGGACTTCCCGAGGGCTGAAGCTTTCTTT. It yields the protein CSVEDPDFPRAEAFF. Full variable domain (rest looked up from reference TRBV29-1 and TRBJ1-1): SAVISQKPSRDICQRGTSLTIQCQVDSQVTMMFWYRQQPGQSLTLIATANQGSEATYESGFVIDKFPISRPNLTFSTLTVSNMSPEDSSIYLCSVEDPDFPRAEAFFGQGTRLTVV.

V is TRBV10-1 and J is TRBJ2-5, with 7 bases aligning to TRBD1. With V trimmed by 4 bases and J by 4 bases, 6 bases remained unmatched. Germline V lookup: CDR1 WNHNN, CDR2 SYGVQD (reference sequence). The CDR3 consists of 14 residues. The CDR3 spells CASSATGWGETQYF. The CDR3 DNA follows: TGCGCCAGCAGTGCGACAGGGTGGGGAGAGACCCAGTACTTC.

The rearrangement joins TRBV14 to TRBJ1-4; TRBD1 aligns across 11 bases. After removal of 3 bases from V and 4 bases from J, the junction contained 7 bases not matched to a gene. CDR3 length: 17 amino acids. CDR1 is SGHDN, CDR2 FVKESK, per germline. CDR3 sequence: CASSQDRGRGGNEKLFF. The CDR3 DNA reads TGTGCCAGCAGCCAGGACAGGGGGCGCGGTGGTAATGAAAAACTGTTTTTT. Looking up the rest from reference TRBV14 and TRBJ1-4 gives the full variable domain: EAGVTQFPSHSVIEKGQTVTLRCDPISGHDNLYWYRRVMGKEIKFLLHFVKESKQDESGMPNNRFLAERTGGTYSTLKVQPAELEDSGVYFCASSQDRGRGGNEKLFFGSGTQLSVL.

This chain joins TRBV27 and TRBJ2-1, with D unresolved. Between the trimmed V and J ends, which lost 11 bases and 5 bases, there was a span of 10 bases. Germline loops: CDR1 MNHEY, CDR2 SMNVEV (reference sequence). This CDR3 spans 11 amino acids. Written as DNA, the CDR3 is TGTGCCGTCTCGGAGCACAATGAGCAGTTCTTC. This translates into CAVSEHNEQFF.

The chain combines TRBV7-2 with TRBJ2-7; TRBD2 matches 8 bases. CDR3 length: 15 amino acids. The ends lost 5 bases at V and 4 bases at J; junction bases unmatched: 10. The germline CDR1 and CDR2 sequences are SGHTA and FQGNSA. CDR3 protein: CASSRAGLAGYEQYF. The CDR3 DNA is TGTGCCAGCAGCCGAGCCGGTCTAGCGGGTTACGAGCAGTACTTC.

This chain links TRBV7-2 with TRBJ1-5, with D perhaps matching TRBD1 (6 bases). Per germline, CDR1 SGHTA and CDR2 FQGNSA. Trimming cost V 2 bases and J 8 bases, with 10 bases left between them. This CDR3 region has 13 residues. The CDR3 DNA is TGTGCCAGCAGCTTATCACAGGGTGAGCCCCAGCATTTT. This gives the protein CASSLSQGEPQHF.

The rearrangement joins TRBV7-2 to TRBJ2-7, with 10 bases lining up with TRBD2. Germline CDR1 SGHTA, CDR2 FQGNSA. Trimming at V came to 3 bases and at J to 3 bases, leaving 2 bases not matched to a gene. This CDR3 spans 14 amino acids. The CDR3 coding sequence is TGTGCCAGCAGCTTCGGACTAGCGGACTACGAGCAGTACTTC. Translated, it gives CASSFGLADYEQYF. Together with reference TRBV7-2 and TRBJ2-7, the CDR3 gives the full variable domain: GAGVSQSPSNKVTEKGKDVELRCDPISGHTALYWYRQSLGQGLEFLIYFQGNSAPDKSGLPSDRFSAERTGGSVSTLTIQRTQQEDSAVYLCASSFGLADYEQYFGPGTRLTVT.